These 13 T cell receptor beta chains share one sample of origin, sequenced in a study of beta chain features in type 1 diabetes. Of the isolated RNA, all was reverse transcribed, and so the sequenced material was expressed TCRB transcripts. Generated by immunoSEQ multiplex PCR, the TCRdb table keeps only in-frame clones and is missing some. The sample includes 350,000 or so clones, about 18% of them seen just once. Sequences were obtained from naive CD4+ T cells from blood. These receptors were taken from a woman younger than 30 in good health.

This clone has only a few counts. The same CDR3 is also encoded by other DNA sequences in this sample. The chain links TRBV7-9 to TRBJ1-2; D is ambiguous. In germline, CDR1 is SEHNR, CDR2 FQNEAQ (reference sequence). The CDR3 contains 13 residues. V dropped 1 base and J dropped 2 bases, with 5 bases sitting between them. The CDR3 here is CASSLGQNYGYTF. The CDR3 bases are TGTGCCAGCAGCTTAGGCCAGAACTATGGCTACACCTTC.

The chain employs TRBV18 and TRBJ1-1; 8 positions agree with TRBD1. The junction had 1 base not matched to a gene; V was cut back by 3 bases and J by 1 base. Germline CDR1 is KGHSH and CDR2 is LQKENI. There are 14 residues in the CDR3. The DNA of the CDR3 is TGTGCCAGCTCACCGACAGGGGCGAACACTGAAGCTTTCTTT. The encoded protein is CASSPTGANTEAFF.

The chain uses TRBV4-1 and TRBJ2-7; TRBD2 agrees at 7 bases. Germline V gene lookup returns CDR1 MGHRA and CDR2 YSYEKL. The CDR3 loop spans 14 amino acids. Trimming took 3 bases from V and 5 from J; bases not matched to a gene: 7. This chain's CDR3 is CASSQQGLINEQYF. CDR3 nucleotides: TGCGCCAGCAGCCAGCAGGGACTAATCAACGAGCAGTACTTC.

The chain couples TRBV30 to TRBJ2-2, with a tentative D call TRBD1 (6 bases). Germline loops: CDR1 GTSNPN, CDR2 SVGIG (reference sequence). This CDR3 is built from 12 residues. Trimming stripped 4 bases from V and 3 bases from J, with 6 bases between. CDR3: CAWTGDTGELFF. CDR3 sequence (DNA): TGTGCCTGGACAGGGGACACCGGGGAGCTGTTTTTT.

This clone appeared a few times. In the same sample, other DNA sequences code for this CDR3. The chain employs TRBV5-4 and TRBJ2-3; tentatively, D is TRBD2 (6 bases). CDR3 length: 14 amino acids. Germline assignment: CDR1 SGHNT and CDR2 YYREEE (reference sequence). V was pared by 3 bases and J by 0 bases, with 8 bases between. In DNA form, the CDR3 reads TGTGCCAGCAGCTCCGGGGGTAGCACAGATACGCAGTATTTT. It is translated as CASSSGGSTDTQYF.

The J gene is TRBJ2-5, the V gene TRBV9, with TRBD2 as a possible D gene (5 bases). Trimming left V 3 bases short and J 1 base short, with 13 bases between. This CDR3 has 15 residues. Germline assignment: CDR1 SGDLS and CDR2 YYNGEE. In DNA, the CDR3 is TGTGCCAGCAGCGGGGGAGCCCTCTTCCAAGAGACCCAGTACTTC. It codes for CASSGGALFQETQYF.

The chain is built from TRBV2 and TRBJ2-3, with TRBD2 identical over 7 bases. Germline V lookup: CDR1 SNHLY, CDR2 FYNNEI. The CDR3 contains 16 residues. With V trimmed by 2 bases and J by 2 bases, 7 bases remained unmatched. The CDR3 reads CASSELLALATDTQYF. In DNA, the CDR3 is TGTGCCAGCAGTGAACTACTAGCGTTGGCCACAGATACGCAGTATTTT.

The chain recombines TRBV6-5 with TRBJ2-1; a weak D match, TRBD2 (6 bases). The CDR3 is made up of 14 amino acids. V was pared by 6 bases and J by 9 bases, with 18 bases between. Germline CDR1 MNHEY, CDR2 SVGAGI. As DNA, the CDR3 is TGTGCCAGCAGACCCGGGACTCCTCGAAGTGAGCAGTTCTTC. This gives the protein CASRPGTPRSEQFF.

This chain joins TRBV7-9 and TRBJ1-2; D may be TRBD1 (6 bases). The V end was cut by 5 bases, the J end by 3 bases, with 16 bases between. The CDR3 sequence is 15 residues long. Germline lookup yields CDR1 SEHNR and CDR2 FQNEAQ (reference sequence). The chain's CDR3 is CASSPGTPTYYGYTF. The DNA of the CDR3 is TGTGCCAGCAGCCCCGGGACACCAACATACTATGGCTACACCTTC.

The chain recombines TRBV5-1 with TRBJ1-2; D is unclear. The V gene's germline CDR1 is SGHRS and CDR2 YFSETQ. Deletions cut 4 bases from V and 0 bases from J, with 4 bases between. CDR3 size: 12 residues. This chain's CDR3 is CASSDTNYGYTF. CDR3 sequence (DNA): TGCGCCAGCAGCGACACTAACTATGGCTACACCTTC.

This chain links TRBV27 with TRBJ2-4; D is undetermined. The CDR3 has 15 amino acids. Germline loops: CDR1 MNHEY, CDR2 SMNVEV (reference sequence). The germline V and J ends were trimmed by 2 bases and 1 base, with 9 bases remaining between them. In DNA, the CDR3 is TGTGCCAGCAGTTTAGGCGACACTGCCAAAAACATTCAGTACTTC. This gives the protein CASSLGDTAKNIQYF.

The V call is TRBV2, the J call TRBJ1-5; D perhaps matches TRBD1 (5 bases). Germline CDR1 and CDR2: SNHLY and FYNNEI. The V end lost 2 bases, the J end lost 4 bases, and 9 bases lay between the germline ends. The length of the CDR3 is 14 residues. This CDR3 is CASSERTPNQPQHF. DNA for the CDR3: TGTGCCAGCAGTGAAAGGACACCGAATCAGCCCCAGCATTTT.

This clone was detected only a few times. This chain joins TRBV20-1 and TRBJ1-2; D gene uncertain. This CDR3 has 11 residues. V was clipped by 3 bases and J by 4 bases, with 6 bases between them. Germline V CDR1 and CDR2: DFQATT, SNEGSKA (reference sequence). The CDR3 loop is CSASPGYGYTF. CDR3 bases: TGCAGTGCTAGTCCCGGCTATGGCTACACCTTC.